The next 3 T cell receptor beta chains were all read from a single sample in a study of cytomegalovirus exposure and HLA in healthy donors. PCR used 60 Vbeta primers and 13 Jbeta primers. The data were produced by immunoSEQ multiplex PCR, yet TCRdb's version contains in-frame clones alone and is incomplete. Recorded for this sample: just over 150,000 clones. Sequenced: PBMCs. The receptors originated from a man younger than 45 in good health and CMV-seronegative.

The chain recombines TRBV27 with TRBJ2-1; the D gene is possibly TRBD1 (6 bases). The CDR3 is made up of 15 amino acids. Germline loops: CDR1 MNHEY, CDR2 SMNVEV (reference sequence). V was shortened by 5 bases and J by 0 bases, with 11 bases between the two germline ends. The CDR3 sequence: CASSTTGRSYNEQFF. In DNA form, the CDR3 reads TGTGCCAGCAGTACGACAGGCCGCTCCTACAATGAGCAGTTCTTC.

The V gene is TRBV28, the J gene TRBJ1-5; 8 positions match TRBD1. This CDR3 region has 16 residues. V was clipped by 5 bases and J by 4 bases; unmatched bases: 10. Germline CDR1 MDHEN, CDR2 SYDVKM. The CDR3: CASSPHWTGRNQPQHF. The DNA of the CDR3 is TGTGCCAGCAGTCCTCACTGGACAGGGCGTAATCAGCCCCAGCATTTT.

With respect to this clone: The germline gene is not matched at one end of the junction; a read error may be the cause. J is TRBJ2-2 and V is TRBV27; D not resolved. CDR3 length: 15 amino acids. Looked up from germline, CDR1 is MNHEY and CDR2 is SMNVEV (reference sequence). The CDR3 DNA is TGTGCCAGCAGTATATCCCTACCGAACACCGGGGAGCTGTTTTTT. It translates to CASSISLPNTGELFF.